This TCR beta chain comes out of a study of T cells after yellow fever vaccination. From germline, CDR1 is MNHNS and CDR2 SASEGT. The CDR3 runs 14 residues. The V gene lost 5 bases and the J gene lost 8 bases, with 16 bases spanning the gap. Study results and caveats: Relatively few clonotypes were ones that appeared in both CD4 and CD8 compartments.

Ten or more counts support this clonotype. What it binds is unknown. TCRdb analysed the 5' RACE reads with MiXCR anew, one entry per CDR3 protein. The sample includes 300,000 or so distinct CDR3 sequences, around 6.8% seen only once; the top ten take 15% to 20%. The chain is built from TRBV6-1 and TRBJ1-5; D ambiguous. This clonotype was sampled from a man aged 18 to 30 who received the YFV17D yellow fever vaccine. The specimen was PBMCs, collected roughly 46 days after the first yellow fever vaccination. The CDR3 here is CASSMPGTEKPQHF. The CDR3, as DNA: TGTGCCAGCAGTATGCCGGGTACCGAGAAGCCCCAGCATTTT.